The clone carrying this T cell receptor beta chain was counted many times. TCR beta CDR3 region amplification was performed from RNA transcripts. Carried out on the TCR CDR3, a first-round RT-PCR used the HTBI primer set. TCRdb called the multiplex PCR reads again in MiXCR, with one record for every CDR3 protein. The sample yields 250,000 or so distinct CDR3 sequences, roughly 15% seen once. PBMCs were collected from an approximately 9.5 ml volume of fresh peripheral blood. CDR1 and CDR2 from the germline V gene are ENHRY and SYGVKD. V lost 6 bases to trimming and J lost 5 bases; unmatched junction nucleotides: 3. This CDR3 has 13 residues. The data derive from a study of T cells in Graves' hyperthyroidism and ophthalmopathy.

The clonotype originates from a woman between 50 and 59 years old with Graves' hyperthyroidism that later progressed to Graves' ophthalmopathy. The gene calls are TRBV10-3 and TRBJ2-1; 8 bases are shared with TRBD2. Sequenced sample: blood. CDR3 region: CAIRELADNEQFF. The CDR3 DNA sequence: TGTGCCATCAGAGAACTAGCGGACAATGAGCAGTTCTTC.